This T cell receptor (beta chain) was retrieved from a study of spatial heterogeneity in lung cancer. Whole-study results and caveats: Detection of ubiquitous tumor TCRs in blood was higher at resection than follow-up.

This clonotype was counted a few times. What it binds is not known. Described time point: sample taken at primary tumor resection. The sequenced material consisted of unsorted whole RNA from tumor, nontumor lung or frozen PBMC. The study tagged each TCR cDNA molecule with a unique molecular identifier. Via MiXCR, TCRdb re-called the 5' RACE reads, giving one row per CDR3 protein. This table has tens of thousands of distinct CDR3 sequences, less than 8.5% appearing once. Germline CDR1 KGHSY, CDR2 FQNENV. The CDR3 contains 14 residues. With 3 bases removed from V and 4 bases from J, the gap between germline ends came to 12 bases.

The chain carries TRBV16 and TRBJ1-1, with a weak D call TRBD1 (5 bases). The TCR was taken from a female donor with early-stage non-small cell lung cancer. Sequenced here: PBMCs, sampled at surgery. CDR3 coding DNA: TGTGCCAGCAGCCACAAAGGTGGGGGCACTGAAGCTTTCTTT. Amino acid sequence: CASSHKGGGTEAFF.